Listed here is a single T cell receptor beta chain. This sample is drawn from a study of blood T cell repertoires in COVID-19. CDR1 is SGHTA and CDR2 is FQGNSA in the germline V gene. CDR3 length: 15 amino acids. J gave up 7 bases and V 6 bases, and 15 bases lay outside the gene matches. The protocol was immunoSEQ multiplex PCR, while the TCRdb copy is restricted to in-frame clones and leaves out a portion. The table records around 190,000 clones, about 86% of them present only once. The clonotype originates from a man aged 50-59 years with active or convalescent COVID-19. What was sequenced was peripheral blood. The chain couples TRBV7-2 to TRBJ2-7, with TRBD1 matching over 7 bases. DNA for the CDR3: TGTGCCAGCAGTCGATCGGGACAGAGAACTGCTGAGCAGTACTTC. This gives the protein CASSRSGQRTAEQYF.